This T cell receptor (beta chain) emerged from a study of shared clonotypes between healthy human individuals. Study-wide findings and caveats: Genetic and exposure-history diversity was limited by the few donors. Read depth was anticipated to influence clonotype sharing among donors.

Here immunoSEQ multiplex PCR was the method, and the copy in TCRdb shows in-frame clones only, minus some. The sample carries approximately 460,000 clones, 77% recorded once. This clone was counted a few times. Antigen unknown. V shed 6 bases and J 7 bases; nucleotides not matched to a gene: 6. Germline loops: CDR1 SGHDN, CDR2 FVKESK. The CDR3 totals 13 residues. This TCR came from a woman in her thirties or forties in good health. Some clones in this sample may be carry-over from other donors' samples. This chain joins TRBV14 and TRBJ2-4; 7 bases line up with TRBD2. Sample: PBMCs. The CDR3 sequence is CASRPSGGNIQYF. The DNA of the CDR3 is TGTGCCAGCAGACCCTCCGGGGGGAACATTCAGTACTTC.